Shown below are 4 T cell receptor beta chains from a single sample sequenced in a study of cytomegalovirus exposure and HLA in healthy donors. PCR was performed using 60 Vbeta and 13 Jbeta primers. Here immunoSEQ multiplex PCR was the method, and the copy in TCRdb shows in-frame clones only, minus some. The sample holds under 200,000 clones, roughly 82% seen once. Sequencing used PBMCs. The receptors come from a woman aged 50 to 60 in good health and CMV-seronegative.

This clone has more than one count but fewer than ten. The chain links TRBV4-1 to TRBJ2-7, with 8 positions matching TRBD1. Trimming took 1 base from V and 9 from J; bases not matched to a gene: 14. The germline V gene has CDR1 MGHRA and CDR2 YSYEKL. The CDR3 is made up of 16 amino acids. The CDR3 DNA reads as TGCGCCAGCAGCCAAGGTCCTGGCAGGGGGCTTAATGGGCAGTACTTC. This encodes CASSQGPGRGLNGQYF.

The rearrangement uses TRBV25-1 and TRBJ1-2; tentative D call: TRBD1 (6 bases). In germline, CDR1 is MGHDK, CDR2 SYGVNS. The CDR3 consists of 14 residues. V was pared by 3 bases and J by 4 bases, with 12 bases between. CDR3 residues: CASSETGSFYGYTF. The CDR3 DNA follows: TGTGCCAGCAGTGAGACAGGAAGTTTCTATGGCTACACCTTC.

This chain joins TRBV9 and TRBJ2-5; TRBD2 is a possible D gene (6 bases). CDR3 length: 13 amino acids. V gave up 4 bases and J gave up 2 bases, with 9 bases separating them. The germline gives CDR1 SGDLS, CDR2 YYNGEE. CDR3 protein: CASSPRGQETQYF. Written as DNA, the CDR3 is TGTGCCAGCAGCCCCCGGGGGCAAGAGACCCAGTACTTC.

The J gene is TRBJ2-1, the V gene TRBV11-1; 10 nucleotides match TRBD2. Germline CDR1 reads SGHAT; CDR2 reads FQDESV (reference sequence). Trimming removed 6 bases from V and 3 bases from J; junction bases left unmatched: 2. The CDR3 has 14 residues. This chain's CDR3 is CASRPSGSYNEQFF. DNA of the CDR3: TGTGCCAGCAGACCTAGCGGGAGCTACAATGAGCAGTTCTTC. The whole variable domain, remainder taken from reference TRBV11-1 and TRBJ2-1, is EAEVAQSPRYKITEKSQAVAFWCDPISGHATLYWYRQILGQGPELLVQFQDESVVDDSQLPKDRFSAERLKGVDSTLKIQPAELGDSAMYLCASRPSGSYNEQFFGPGTRLTVL.